This entry features one T cell receptor beta chain sequence. Per the germline V gene, CDR1 is MNHEY and CDR2 is SVGAGI. The CDR3 totals 16 residues. V lost 2 bases and J 5 bases, leaving 13 bases between the germline ends. This specimen comes from a study of T cell responses to AZD1222 COVID-19 vaccine. Sequenced by immunoSEQ multiplex PCR; TCRdb stores in-frame clones only, minus some. There are 100,000 to 150,000 clones in the sample; 85% to 90% occur only once, and more than 9.5% lies in the top ten. The clonotype was recovered from an adult in good health. V is TRBV6-5 and J is TRBJ1-6; weak D call: TRBD1 (5 bases). The sequenced sample was peripheral blood, obtained on day 0 of MenACWY control vaccination. The CDR3 DNA reads as TGTGCCAGCAGTTACGGGGCCGGGGATGATAATTCACCCCTCCACTTT. Translation: CASSYGAGDDNSPLHF.